This passage covers 2 T cell receptor beta chains from one sample sequenced in a study of blood T cell repertoires in COVID-19. The method was immunoSEQ multiplex PCR; TCRdb's version includes in-frame clones alone and lacks a portion of them. The sample contains about 10,000 clones, 80% to 90% of which appear only once. Input material: peripheral blood. All receptors derive from a human donor in a cohort sampled during active COVID-19.

V and J are TRBV18 and TRBJ1-1, with 7 positions matching TRBD1. CDR3 length: 13 residues. The germline CDR1 and CDR2 sequences are KGHSH and LQKENI. After removal of 4 bases from V and 5 bases from J, the junction contained 4 bases not matched to a gene. DNA of the CDR3: TGTGCCAGCTCACGGGCAGGGGGGACTGAAGCTTTCTTT. This sequence encodes CASSRAGGTEAFF.

This sequence joins TRBV2 and TRBJ2-7; TRBD1 agrees at 9 bases. The CDR3 spans 16 residues. V gave up 4 bases and J gave up 6 bases; unmatched junction bases: 13. Germline CDR1 and CDR2: SNHLY and FYNNEI. The CDR3 region is CASSVIWTGEVGEQYF. CDR3 DNA: TGTGCCAGCAGTGTTATCTGGACAGGGGAGGTCGGCGAGCAGTACTTC.